Shown below are 27 T cell receptor beta chains from a single sample sequenced in a study of blood T cell repertoires in COVID-19. The protocol was immunoSEQ multiplex PCR, while the TCRdb copy is restricted to in-frame clones and leaves out a portion. The sample lists 45,000 to 50,000 clones; around 90% were seen once. Sequenced sample: peripheral blood. These receptors came from a man aged 45-60 years with active COVID-19.

This chain connects TRBV6-2 or TRBV6-3 to TRBJ2-4, with 8 bases aligning to TRBD1. The CDR3 has 14 amino acids. V lost 2 bases to trimming and J lost 6 bases; unmatched junction nucleotides: 3. Germline assignment: CDR1 MNHEY and CDR2 SVGEGT. CDR3 in DNA: TGTGCCAGCAGTTACGGGGACAGGCGAAACATTCAGTACTTC. Protein: CASSYGDRRNIQYF.

This sequence joins TRBV6-4 and TRBJ1-6; the D gene is possibly TRBD1 (6 bases). The germline CDR1 and CDR2 sequences are MRHNA and SNTAGT. This CDR3 has 15 amino acids. V was clipped by 5 bases and J by 7 bases, with 15 bases between them. DNA for the CDR3: TGTGCCAGCAGTACCGACCAGGGGCGAAATTCACCCCTCCACTTT. It encodes CASSTDQGRNSPLHF.

The chain joins TRBV3-1 (or the pseudogene TRBV3-2) to TRBJ2-1, with D possibly being TRBD2 (6 bases). The CDR3 spans 18 residues. The germline V and J ends were trimmed by 4 bases and 2 bases, with 21 bases remaining between them. Germline V lookup: CDR1 LGHDT, CDR2 YNNKEL (reference sequence). DNA for the CDR3: TGTGCCAGCAGCCTCCTCCCGCCGGGAGTCCGGGCCTACAATGAGCAGTTCTTC. This translates into CASSLLPPGVRAYNEQFF.

This chain joins TRBV4-2 and TRBJ2-1; 7 nucleotides line up with TRBD2. Trimming cost V 2 bases and J 0 bases; bases outside gene matches: 1. Germline V gene lookup returns CDR1 LGHNA and CDR2 YNFKEQ. The length of the CDR3 is 15 residues. The CDR3: CASSQIAGSYNEQFF. The DNA for the CDR3 is TGTGCCAGCAGCCAAATAGCGGGCTCCTACAATGAGCAGTTCTTC.

This chain connects TRBV4-1 to TRBJ2-7, with TRBD1 matching 8 bases. With V trimmed by 1 base and J by 4 bases, 6 bases remained unmatched. Germline CDR1 and CDR2: MGHRA and YSYEKL. The CDR3 covers 15 residues. The chain's CDR3 is CASSQGRQGTYEQYF. The CDR3 DNA reads as TGCGCCAGCAGCCAAGGGAGACAGGGGACATACGAGCAGTACTTC.

The genes are TRBV5-5 and TRBJ2-3; perhaps TRBD1 as D (5 bases). Trimming cost V 4 bases and J 2 bases, with 8 bases left between them. Germline V gene sequence: CDR1 SGHKS, CDR2 YYEKEE (reference sequence). The CDR3 has 13 residues. The CDR3 nucleotides are TGTGCCAGCAGCCGACAGCACACAGATACGCAGTATTTT. Translation: CASSRQHTDTQYF.

The chain employs TRBV30 and TRBJ1-1, with no clear D. V was shortened by 1 base and J by 2 bases, with 11 bases between the two germline ends. The germline V gene has CDR1 GTSNPN and CDR2 SVGIG (reference sequence). The CDR3 is made up of 14 amino acids. CDR3 in amino acids: CAWSGETRNTEAFF. For the CDR3, the DNA is TGTGCCTGGAGTGGGGAGACACGAAACACTGAAGCTTTCTTT.

V is TRBV21-1 and J is TRBJ1-4. TRBV21-1 is marked as a pseudogene. This CDR3 has 15 amino acids. The CDR3 region has the DNA TGTGCCAGCAGATCCCGGACGGGAGTGGATGAAAAACTGTTTTTT. Amino acids: CASRSRTGVDEKLFF.

The V and J genes are TRBV5-1 and TRBJ1-1, with a weak D call TRBD1 (6 bases). This CDR3 comprises 14 residues. The germline V and J ends were trimmed by 4 bases and 1 base, with 11 bases remaining between them. CDR1 and CDR2 from the germline V gene are SGHRS and YFSETQ. Here the CDR3 DNA reads TGCGCCAGCAGCGGGGCACAGGGGAACACTGAAGCTTTCTTT. This translates into CASSGAQGNTEAFF.

This clone was detected once. The rearrangement uses TRBV5-1 and TRBJ1-6; 7 bases line up with TRBD1. The CDR3 is 15 residues long. Trimming removed 4 bases from V and 2 bases from J; junction bases left unmatched: 3. Per the germline V gene, CDR1 is SGHRS and CDR2 is YFSETQ. The CDR3 coding sequence is TGCGCCAGCAGCACGGGGACAGCCTATAATTCACCCCTCCACTTT. Translated: CASSTGTAYNSPLHF.

The chain links TRBV10-3 to TRBJ2-2, with 10 bases matching TRBD1. This CDR3 has 15 residues. J was trimmed by 4 bases and V by 6 bases; bases with no gene match: 5. The V gene's germline CDR1 is ENHRY and CDR2 SYGVKD. In DNA, the CDR3 is TGTGCCATCAGCACGGGACAGGGGACCACCGGGGAGCTGTTTTTT. Translating gives CAISTGQGTTGELFF.

The chain recombines TRBV5-1 with TRBJ2-2; D possibly corresponds to TRBD2 (6 bases). The V end lost 4 bases, the J end lost 3 bases, and 13 bases lay between the germline ends. The CDR3 consists of 15 residues. Germline V gene data show CDR1 as SGHRS and CDR2 as YFSETQ. The CDR3: CASSISGTYTGELFF. In DNA, the CDR3 is TGCGCCAGCAGCATCTCCGGGACTTACACCGGGGAGCTGTTTTTT.

The chain combines TRBV28 with TRBJ2-4, with D possibly being TRBD2 (6 bases). Trimming stripped 2 bases from V and 4 bases from J, with 12 bases between. Germline-derived CDR1 and CDR2 are MDHEN and SYDVKM. The CDR3 extends over 15 amino acids. Here the CDR3 DNA reads TGTGCCAGCAGTTTAGGTCGGGGGAGGAAAAACATTCAGTACTTC. This codes for CASSLGRGRKNIQYF.

This clone showed up just once. V and J are TRBV10-2 and TRBJ2-3; 11 bases are a match to TRBD2. The germline gives CDR1 WSHSY, CDR2 SAAADI. CDR3 length: 13 amino acids. V lost 7 bases to trimming and J lost 4 bases; unmatched junction nucleotides: 1. CDR3 amino acids: CASNSGGADTQYF. The CDR3 coding sequence is TGCGCCAGCAATAGCGGGGGGGCAGATACGCAGTATTTT.

The chain combines TRBV13 with TRBJ2-3; TRBD2 matches at 7 bases. The V and J ends lost 3 bases and 4 bases, in that order; junction bases with no gene match: 4. The CDR3 sequence is 14 residues long. CDR1 is PRHDT and CDR2 is FYEKMQ in the germline V gene (reference sequence). This chain's CDR3 is CASSLRGRSDTQYF. DNA for the CDR3: TGTGCCAGCAGCTTGCGGGGGAGGTCAGATACGCAGTATTTT.

The chain employs TRBV2 and TRBJ2-1; TRBD1 might be the D (5 bases). V dropped 3 bases and J dropped 7 bases, with 7 bases sitting between them. Per germline, CDR1 SNHLY and CDR2 FYNNEI. The CDR3 runs 12 residues. CDR3 sequence (DNA): TGTGCCAGCAGTGACAGGGCGAATGAGCAGTTCTTC. Protein sequence: CASSDRANEQFF.

The V and J genes are TRBV5-1 and TRBJ2-7, with 10 bases aligning to TRBD1. This CDR3 has 14 residues. With V trimmed by 5 bases and J by 1 base, 3 bases remained unmatched. CDR1 and CDR2 from the germline V gene are SGHRS and YFSETQ. CDR3 in amino acids: CASSTGQGSYEQYF. The CDR3 DNA reads TGCGCCAGCAGTACGGGACAGGGGTCCTACGAGCAGTACTTC.

This chain uses TRBV5-6 with TRBJ2-1, with D hard to call. V lost 2 bases and J lost 9, with 12 bases in between. The CDR3 has 13 residues. Germline V CDR1 and CDR2: SGHDT, YYEEEE. CDR3 sequence: CASSFRSPGEQFF. In DNA, the CDR3 is TGTGCCAGCAGCTTTAGGTCTCCGGGTGAGCAGTTCTTC.

The J gene is TRBJ2-7, the V gene TRBV27; TRBD2 is a possible D gene (7 bases). Trimming took off 6 bases at V and 2 bases at J, with 20 bases between the two ends. The CDR3 runs to 16 residues. The germline V gene encodes CDR1 MNHEY and CDR2 SMNVEV (reference sequence). CDR3 amino acids: CASRPARGGWAYEQYF. CDR3 sequence (DNA): TGTGCCAGCAGGCCCGCTAGGGGGGGTTGGGCCTACGAGCAGTACTTC.

The chain employs TRBV6-6 and TRBJ1-2; 7 bases are shared with TRBD1. Germline V gene lookup returns CDR1 MNHNY and CDR2 SVGAGI (reference sequence). Trimming at V came to 4 bases and at J to 7 bases, leaving 3 bases not matched to a gene. This CDR3 is 12 amino acids long. Here the CDR3 reads CASSSGGGGYTF. The CDR3 nucleotides are TGTGCCAGCAGTTCAGGGGGTGGTGGCTACACCTTC.

The chain links TRBV18 to TRBJ2-3, with TRBD2 identical over 13 bases. Trimming at V came to 2 bases and at J to 5 bases, leaving 4 bases not matched to a gene. Germline CDR1 is KGHSH and CDR2 is LQKENI. This CDR3 has 16 residues. CDR3 protein: CASSPGTSGALDTQYF. CDR3 bases: TGTGCCAGCTCACCAGGGACTAGCGGGGCCCTAGATACGCAGTATTTT.

The gene calls are TRBV10-1 and TRBJ2-7, with a possible D match to TRBD2 (5 bases). Germline CDR1 reads WNHNN; CDR2 reads SYGVQD (reference sequence). The V end was cut by 0 bases, the J end by 3 bases, with 15 bases between. CDR3 length equals 16 residues. In nucleotides, the CDR3 is TGCGCCAGCAGTGAGTCGAGGGTTCTCCAAAACTACGAGCAGTACTTC. This encodes CASSESRVLQNYEQYF.

This clone was recorded once. The rearrangement links TRBV5-4 to TRBJ2-2; TRBD2 agrees at 8 bases. Germline V CDR1 and CDR2: SGHNT, YYREEE (reference sequence). This CDR3 region has 17 residues. J was trimmed by 4 bases and V by 4 bases; bases with no gene match: 12. The DNA for the CDR3 is TGTGCCAGCAGCCCACTTCCAGCGGGGGCCTCCACCGGGGAGCTGTTTTTT. Its translation: CASSPLPAGASTGELFF.

CDR3 amino acids: CASTGEQGVGDTQYF. The CDR3 nucleotides are TGTGCCAGCACAGGTGAACAGGGGGTGGGAGATACGCAGTATTTT. The chain has TRBV9 and TRBJ2-3; TRBD1 matches at 8 bases. The CDR3 has 15 amino acids. Looked up from germline, CDR1 is SGDLS and CDR2 is YYNGEE. The ends lost 6 bases at V and 5 bases at J; junction bases unmatched: 11.

The chain employs TRBV24-1 and TRBJ2-2; 10 positions match TRBD1. Germline V gene data show CDR1 as KGHDR and CDR2 as SFDVKD. The CDR3 length is 15 residues. V was pared by 7 bases and J by 3 bases, with 4 bases of the junction left unmatched. CDR3 DNA sequence: TGTGCCACCAGGGACAGGGGGAGCTACACCGGGGAGCTGTTTTTT. Amino acid sequence: CATRDRGSYTGELFF.

The V and J genes are TRBV6-5 and TRBJ2-5, with D perhaps TRBD2 (6 bases). Trimming removed 5 bases from V and 7 bases from J, with 17 bases in between. Germline V gives CDR1 MNHEY, CDR2 SVGAGI. The CDR3 is 14 residues long. CDR3 protein: CASSRLADEGTQYF. The CDR3 DNA follows: TGTGCCAGCAGTCGTTTAGCGGACGAAGGGACCCAGTACTTC.

V usage is TRBV7-8 and J usage is TRBJ2-5; TRBD1 matches 7 bases. CDR1 SGHVS and CDR2 FQNEAQ come from the germline V gene. V shed 3 bases and J 2 bases; nucleotides not matched to a gene: 6. The CDR3 runs 15 residues. The chain's CDR3 is CASSFLQGEQETQYF. The DNA for the CDR3 is TGTGCCAGCAGCTTCCTCCAGGGGGAACAAGAGACCCAGTACTTC.